A single T cell receptor beta chain is shown here with its context. These data originate in a study of blood T cell repertoires in COVID-19. Germline CDR1 MRHNA, CDR2 SNTAGT. Trimming took 2 bases from V and 2 from J; bases not matched to a gene: 6. The CDR3 extends over 16 amino acids. Some clones are missing from TCRdb's copy, which holds only in-frame ones; the method was immunoSEQ multiplex PCR. The sample has fewer than 500,000 clones, about nine tenths seen once. The sequenced sample was PBMCs or T cells enriched from blood (not recorded which). The V gene is TRBV6-4, the J gene TRBJ2-3; 8 bases are a match to TRBD2. This clonotype originated in a woman aged 18-29 years who had recovered from COVID-19. CDR3: CASSDGSSGDTDTQYF. The CDR3 DNA is TGTGCCAGCAGTGACGGGAGTAGCGGGGACACAGATACGCAGTATTTT.